Ten or more counts support the clone carrying this T cell receptor (beta chain). TCRdb itself ran the 5' RACE reads through MiXCR, one entry per CDR3 protein. The sample records 60,000 to 85,000 distinct CDR3 sequences, nearly 9% being singletons. The data derive from a study of spatial heterogeneity in lung cancer. The time point here: blood at routine non-recurrence follow-up after resection. No cells were sorted before sequencing. The whole RNA sequenced was extracted from tumor, nontumor lung or frozen PBMC. The V gene's germline CDR1 is SNHLY and CDR2 FYNNEI. This CDR3 has 14 amino acids. Trimming left V 4 bases short and J 0 bases short, with 10 bases between.

The source was PBMCs, collected at follow-up. The gene calls are TRBV2 and TRBJ2-7; D might be TRBD2 (6 bases). The receptor's source is a female donor with early-stage non-small cell lung cancer. CDR3 in amino acids: CASSGDSYSYEQYF. The DNA for the CDR3 is TGTGCCAGCAGTGGGGACTCTTACTCCTACGAGCAGTACTTC. Full variable domain (remainder filled in from reference TRBV2 and TRBJ2-7): EPEVTQTPSHQVTQMGQEVILRCVPISNHLYFYWYRQILGQKVEFLVSFYNNEISEKSEIFDDQFSVERPDGSNFTLKIRSTKLEDSAMYFCASSGDSYSYEQYFGPGTRLTVT.